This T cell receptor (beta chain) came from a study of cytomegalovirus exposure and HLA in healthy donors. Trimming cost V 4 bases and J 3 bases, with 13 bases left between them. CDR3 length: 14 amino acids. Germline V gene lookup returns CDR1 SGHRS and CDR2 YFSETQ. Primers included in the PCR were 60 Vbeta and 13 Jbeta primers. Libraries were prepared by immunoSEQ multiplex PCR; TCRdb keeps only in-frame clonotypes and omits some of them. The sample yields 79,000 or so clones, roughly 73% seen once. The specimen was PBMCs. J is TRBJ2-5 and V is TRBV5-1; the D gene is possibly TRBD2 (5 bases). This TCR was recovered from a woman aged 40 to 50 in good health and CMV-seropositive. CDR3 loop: CASSTGNREETQYF. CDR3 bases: TGCGCCAGCAGCACCGGGAATCGTGAAGAGACCCAGTACTTC.